This entry lists 26 T cell receptor beta chains sequenced from one sample in a study of response to subunit inactivated influenza vaccine. Via MiXCR, TCRdb re-called the RT-PCR reads, giving one row per CDR3 protein. The sample lists approximately 520,000 distinct CDR3 sequences, less than 30% occurring once. The source was CD4+ T cells sorted from PBMCs, collected 5 days after vaccination. All receptors come from a man aged 50 to 59 who received an inactivated influenza vaccine.

V usage is TRBV6-1 and J usage is TRBJ2-5; D remains ambiguous. Trimming pared 8 bases from V and 5 bases from J, leaving 15 bases between. Germline CDR1 reads MNHNS; CDR2 reads SASEGT. This CDR3 has 13 amino acids. The CDR3 loop reads CASRLYGSETQYF. CDR3 sequence (DNA): TGTGCCAGCCGGCTTTACGGATCGGAGACCCAGTACTTC.

CDR3 DNA: TGCGCCAGCAGTGAGTGGCTCTTCTCCTACGAGCAGTACTTC. Protein sequence: CASSEWLFSYEQYF. The rearrangement links TRBV10-1 to TRBJ2-7; D is ambiguous. Germline CDR1 reads WNHNN; CDR2 reads SYGVQD (reference sequence). The CDR3 is made up of 14 amino acids. Trimming removed 1 base at V and 0 bases at J, with 7 bases between.

In this sample, this clonotype turned up a few times. This chain links TRBV10-3 with TRBJ2-3; possible D gene TRBD2, 5 bases. V lost 5 bases, J lost 0 bases, and 12 bases lay in between. This CDR3 comprises 15 residues. The germline gives CDR1 ENHRY, CDR2 SYGVKD. CDR3 sequence (DNA): TGTGCCATCAGTTTTGCGGGTTCCAGCACAGATACGCAGTATTTT. Translating it yields CAISFAGSSTDTQYF.

The J gene is TRBJ2-7, the V gene TRBV11-2; D is possibly TRBD2 (6 bases). Germline-derived CDR1 and CDR2 are SGHAT and FQNNGV. The CDR3 length is 13 residues. With 6 bases removed from V and 3 bases from J, the gap between germline ends came to 12 bases. This CDR3 reads CASRRESRYEQYF. The CDR3 DNA follows: TGTGCCAGCAGACGGGAGTCCCGCTACGAGCAGTACTTC.

The sample holds a few counts of this clonotype. The chain carries TRBV12-3 or TRBV12-4 and TRBJ2-2, with TRBD2 as a possible D gene (5 bases). Trimming took off 4 bases at V and 13 bases at J, with 10 bases between the two ends. This CDR3 has 11 amino acids. DNA of the CDR3: TGTGCCAGCAGTTCGAACGCGGGGCTGTTTTTT. It is translated as CASSSNAGLFF.

This clonotype has just a few counts. The chain is built from TRBV20-1 and TRBJ2-5; 11 bases match TRBD2. The CDR3 is 18 residues long. CDR1 is DFQATT, CDR2 SNEGSKA, per germline (reference sequence). J gave up 5 bases and V 4 bases, and 18 bases lay outside the gene matches. The CDR3 DNA sequence: TGCAGTGCTATCCCCCCGCCGGGACTAGCGGAGTACACGGAGACCCAGTACTTC. Its protein product is CSAIPPPGLAEYTETQYF.

A few counts support this clonotype. The chain combines TRBV30 with TRBJ2-7; 7 bases map to TRBD1. Germline-derived CDR1 and CDR2 are GTSNPN and SVGIG (reference sequence). The CDR3 is made up of 11 amino acids. J lost 5 bases, V lost 3 bases, and 1 base had no gene match. The CDR3 loop is CAWRQGNEQYF. CDR3 DNA sequence: TGTGCCTGGAGACAGGGGAACGAGCAGTACTTC.

The rearrangement uses TRBV6-5 and TRBJ1-2, with TRBD1 matching over 9 bases. The trim removed 2 bases at V and 7 bases at J, leaving 11 bases unmatched. Germline assignment: CDR1 MNHEY and CDR2 SVGAGI. CDR3 size: 16 residues. CDR3 sequence (DNA): TGTGCCAGCAGTTACGGAGGAACAGGGGGCAGAAGTGGCTACACCTTC. Its protein is CASSYGGTGGRSGYTF.

The chain carries TRBV5-1 and TRBJ2-2, with D unresolved. The CDR3 runs 14 residues. The germline V gene encodes CDR1 SGHRS and CDR2 YFSETQ. With 0 bases removed from V and 4 bases from J, the gap between germline ends came to 7 bases. The CDR3 DNA reads TGCGCCAGCAGCTTGGATCCGGGCACCGGGGAGCTGTTTTTT. It translates to CASSLDPGTGELFF.

Turning to this clonotype: At one end, the junction sequence differs from germline, possibly due to a read error. The chain carries TRBV12-3 or TRBV12-4 and TRBJ2-5; 9 bases map to TRBD2. CDR3 length equals 12 residues. This chain's CDR3 is CASSQSPGLADF. For the CDR3, the DNA is TGTGCCAGCAGCCAATCTCCGGGACTAGCAGACTTC.

V gene TRBV5-1 combines with J gene TRBJ2-5, with D perhaps matching TRBD2 (5 bases). The CDR3 runs to 14 residues. The V and J ends lost 0 bases and 1 base respectively, with 7 bases between them. The germline V gene has CDR1 SGHRS and CDR2 YFSETQ. The DNA of the CDR3 is TGCGCCAGCAGCTTGGTTGGACTCCAAGAGACCCAGTACTTC. Protein: CASSLVGLQETQYF.

J is TRBJ1-6 and V is TRBV7-9; D gene ambiguous. The V gene's germline CDR1 is SEHNR and CDR2 FQNEAQ (reference sequence). The CDR3 consists of 13 residues. V shed 1 base and J shed 6 bases, with 4 bases lying between them. The CDR3 sequence is CASSLGTNSPLHF. The CDR3 bases are TGTGCCAGCAGCTTAGGAACTAATTCACCCCTCCACTTT.

This clonotype showed up just a few times. The rearrangement joins TRBV20-1 to TRBJ2-3; D might be TRBD2 (5 bases). The CDR3 has 15 amino acids. The V and J ends lost 3 bases and 0 bases respectively, with 13 bases between them. Germline V CDR1 and CDR2: DFQATT, SNEGSKA (reference sequence). CDR3: CSASGDGTSTDTQYF. Written as DNA, the CDR3 is TGCAGTGCTAGCGGGGATGGCACTAGCACAGATACGCAGTATTTT.

This clonotype was counted between two and nine times. The rearrangement joins TRBV9 to TRBJ2-1, with 8 bases matching TRBD2. V dropped 4 bases and J dropped 6; count of bases not matched to a gene: 9. The length of the CDR3 is 15 residues. The germline V gene has CDR1 SGDLS and CDR2 YYNGEE. The CDR3 DNA reads as TGTGCCAGCAGCCCCCACGGGACTAGAACCAATGAGCAGTTCTTC. It codes for CASSPHGTRTNEQFF. Based on the CDR3 plus reference TRBV9 and TRBJ2-1, the full variable domain is DSGVTQTPKHLITATGQRVTLRCSPRSGDLSVYWYQQSLDQGLQFLIQYYNGEERAKGNILERFSAQQFPDLHSELNLSSLELGDSALYFCASSPHGTRTNEQFFGPGTRLTVL.

This chain joins TRBV24-1 and TRBJ2-3; 8 bases are shared with TRBD1. The CDR3 totals 15 residues. CDR1 is KGHDR, CDR2 SFDVKD, per germline. Trimming at V came to 3 bases and at J to 4 bases, leaving 5 bases not matched to a gene. DNA of the CDR3: TGTGCCACCAGTGATACAGGGGGAGCGGCAGATACGCAGTATTTT. It encodes CATSDTGGAADTQYF.

V usage is TRBV2 and J usage is TRBJ2-3, with 10 positions matching TRBD2. With 4 bases clipped from V and 2 bases from J, the junction kept 6 bases outside the gene matches. This CDR3 has 16 residues. Germline V lookup: CDR1 SNHLY, CDR2 FYNNEI. This chain's CDR3 is CASSGGLAVDTDTQYF. The CDR3 nucleotides are TGTGCCAGCAGTGGAGGACTAGCGGTTGACACAGATACGCAGTATTTT.

This chain joins TRBV4-2 and TRBJ2-7; 8 bases line up with TRBD1. The CDR3 is made up of 17 amino acids. V lost 4 bases to trimming and J lost 1 base; unmatched junction nucleotides: 12. The V gene's germline CDR1 is LGHNA and CDR2 YNFKEQ. CDR3 sequence: CASSLKHPGQGSYEQYF. The CDR3, as DNA: TGTGCCAGCAGCCTCAAACATCCCGGACAGGGTTCCTACGAGCAGTACTTC.

V is TRBV5-4 and J is TRBJ1-1; D is unclear. V dropped 3 bases and J dropped 8 bases, with 14 bases sitting between them. The CDR3 sequence is 13 residues long. Per germline, CDR1 SGHNT and CDR2 YYREEE (reference sequence). In nucleotides, the CDR3 is TGTGCCAGCAGCTCCGACGGCCCGAGAGAAGCTTTCTTT. This sequence encodes CASSSDGPREAFF.

The chain carries TRBV5-1 and TRBJ2-3, with TRBD1 identical over 10 bases. The J segment lost 4 bases and the V segment lost 3 bases, leaving 2 bases of the junction unmatched. The germline V gene encodes CDR1 SGHRS and CDR2 YFSETQ. CDR3 length: 14 residues. Here the CDR3 DNA reads TGCGCCAGCAGCTCGGACAGGGGGTCAGATACGCAGTATTTT. Translated: CASSSDRGSDTQYF.

CDR3 bases: TGCAGTGCTAGAGATGCCACAGGTCACACAGATACGCAGTATTTT. Its translation is CSARDATGHTDTQYF. The chain is built from TRBV20-1 and TRBJ2-3, with D possibly matching TRBD1 (5 bases). The CDR3 covers 15 residues. V lost 0 bases to trimming and J lost 2 bases, with 12 bases between them. Germline V gives CDR1 DFQATT, CDR2 SNEGSKA (reference sequence).

The chain employs TRBV7-2 and TRBJ1-5; D is uncertain. V shed 0 bases and J shed 3 bases, with 6 bases lying between them. In germline, CDR1 is SGHTA, CDR2 FQGNSA. The CDR3 length is 14 residues. The CDR3, as DNA: TGTGCCAGCAGCTTAGCCAGAAACAATCAGCCCCAGCATTTT. Translation gives CASSLARNNQPQHF.

This rearrangement joins TRBV30 to TRBJ1-1; D not resolved. The germline V gene has CDR1 GTSNPN and CDR2 SVGIG (reference sequence). Between the trimmed V and J ends, which lost 4 bases and 1 base, there was a span of 10 bases. This CDR3 contains 13 residues. The CDR3: CAWIGLTNTEAFF. CDR3 bases: TGTGCCTGGATCGGACTTACGAACACTGAAGCTTTCTTT.

The chain links TRBV19 to TRBJ2-7, with 7 bases identical to TRBD2. The CDR3 covers 14 residues. After removal of 4 bases from V and 5 bases from J, the junction contained 8 bases not matched to a gene. The V gene's germline CDR1 is LNHDA and CDR2 SQIVND (reference sequence). The CDR3 loop reads CASSTQTSFDEQYF. For the CDR3, the DNA is TGTGCCAGTAGTACCCAGACTAGCTTCGACGAGCAGTACTTC.

This clonotype appeared a few times. The V and J genes are TRBV5-1 and TRBJ2-2; TRBD2 aligns across 13 bases. Trimming removed 5 bases from V and 6 bases from J; junction bases left unmatched: 10. The CDR3 spans 17 residues. CDR1 and CDR2 (germline): SGHRS, YFSETQ. Here the CDR3 reads CASRRTSGRIAAGELFF. In DNA, the CDR3 is TGCGCCAGCAGACGGACTAGCGGGAGAATTGCGGCCGGGGAGCTGTTTTTT.

The chain couples TRBV25-1 to TRBJ2-1; 8 bases agree with TRBD2. Germline-derived CDR1 and CDR2 are MGHDK and SYGVNS. CDR3 length: 16 residues. V dropped 2 bases and J dropped 9; count of bases not matched to a gene: 12. The CDR3 nucleotides read TGTGCCAGCAGTGAAACAGGGCATTGGCTAGCGGGTGAGCAGTTCTTC. The encoded protein is CASSETGHWLAGEQFF. Full variable domain (missing parts from reference TRBV25-1 and TRBJ2-1): EADIYQTPRYLVIGTGKKITLECSQTMGHDKMYWYQQDPGMELHLIHYSYGVNSTEKGDLSSESTVSRIRTEHFPLTLESARPSHTSQYLCASSETGHWLAGEQFFGPGTRLTVL.

The rearrangement joins TRBV7-9 to TRBJ2-1; 12 bases fit TRBD2. The germline gives CDR1 SEHNR, CDR2 FQNEAQ (reference sequence). CDR3 length: 15 residues. The ends lost 8 bases at V and 4 bases at J; junction bases unmatched: 6. CDR3 residues: CASDGLAGGYNEQFF. In DNA form, the CDR3 reads TGTGCCAGCGATGGGCTAGCGGGGGGGTACAATGAGCAGTTCTTC.